The rows below give T cell receptor beta chains drawn from one sample of a study of cytomegalovirus exposure and HLA in healthy donors. The table came from immunoSEQ multiplex PCR; TCRdb's copy has only in-frame clones and leaves some out. Of roughly 220,000 clones listed, roughly four fifths were seen once; the top ten hold around 3%. Specimen: PBMCs. The receptors derive from a woman aged 40 to 50 in good health and CMV-seronegative. Both conserved end residues are part of each CDR3. Each record gives: V gene, J gene, D gene, clone size, CDR3 DNA, CDR3 protein. The D gene is left open where the match is weak. Only some rows state a clone size, as once, few, many or a class for expanded clones.

V: TRBV19
J: TRBJ2-5
D: -
size: -
DNA: TGTGCCAGTAGTATAGGGGCAGGGCAAGAGACCCAGTACTTC
CDR3: CASSIGAGQETQYF

V: TRBV4-1
J: TRBJ2-4
D: TRBD1
size: -
DNA: TGCGCCAGCAGCCAGCATTCGACAGGGGGTTTGACCAAAAACATTCAGTACTTC
CDR3: CASSQHSTGGLTKNIQYF

V: TRBV7-9
J: TRBJ1-5
D: -
size: -
DNA: TGTGCCAGCAGCTCACAGAGGGGGTCCTATAGCAATCAGCCCCAGCATTTT
CDR3: CASSSQRGSYSNQPQHF

V: TRBV5-1
J: TRBJ2-1
D: TRBD2
size: -
DNA: TGCGCCAGCAGCTTAGCGGGAGGAGGAATCAATGAGCAGTTCTTC
CDR3: CASSLAGGGINEQFF

V: TRBV29-1
J: TRBJ2-2
D: -
size: -
DNA: TGCAGCGGGGGCAGATCGGAGACCGGGGAGCTGTTTTTT
CDR3: CSGGRSETGELFF

V: TRBV19
J: TRBJ1-5
D: TRBD1
size: -
DNA: TGTGCCAGTAGTATAGATGGGACAGGGACCCAGCCCCAGCATTTT
CDR3: CASSIDGTGTQPQHF

V: TRBV2
J: TRBJ1-5
D: -
size: few
DNA: TGTGCCAGCAGGGCCGACAGCGGGAATCAGCCCCAGCATTTT
CDR3: CASRADSGNQPQHF

V: TRBV27
J: TRBJ1-4
D: -
size: -
DNA: TGTGCCAGCAGTTTCCGCTCGGGGGGCAGTGAAAAACTGTTTTTT
CDR3: CASSFRSGGSEKLFF

V: TRBV5-4
J: TRBJ1-2
D: -
size: -
DNA: TGTGCCAGCAGCTCCCAGGAGGACTATGGCTACACCTTC
CDR3: CASSSQEDYGYTF

V: TRBV9
J: TRBJ1-5
D: -
size: -
DNA: TGTGCCAGCAGCGTCTCCAAGGAGGGAAGCAATCAGCCCCAGCATTTT
CDR3: CASSVSKEGSNQPQHF

V: TRBV9
J: TRBJ2-7
D: TRBD2
size: -
DNA: TGTGCCAGCAGCGTAGCGGCTAGCGGTTCCTACGAGCAGTACTTC
CDR3: CASSVAASGSYEQYF

V: TRBV6-1
J: TRBJ1-1
D: -
size: -
DNA: TGTGCCAGCACTGATCCAGGGTTGGGGCACACTGAAGCTTTCTTT
CDR3: CASTDPGLGHTEAFF

V: TRBV30
J: TRBJ1-4
D: TRBD1
size: -
DNA: TGTGCCTGGAGTGAACAGACAGGGCTTAATGAAAAACTGTTTTTT
CDR3: CAWSEQTGLNEKLFF

V: TRBV27
J: TRBJ2-2
D: TRBD1
size: -
DNA: TGTGCCAGCAGTTTACAGGGGACAGGGGACACCGGGGAGCTGTTTTTT
CDR3: CASSLQGTGDTGELFF

V: TRBV5-6
J: TRBJ2-7
D: -
size: -
DNA: TGTGCCAGCAGTAGAGGGTACCCATCCTACGAGCAGTACTTC
CDR3: CASSRGYPSYEQYF

V: TRBV27
J: TRBJ2-7
D: TRBD1
size: once
DNA: TGTGCCAGCAGTTTATCCGCAGGGGGCTCCTACGAGCAGTACTTC
CDR3: CASSLSAGGSYEQYF

V: TRBV19
J: TRBJ2-7
D: TRBD2
size: -
DNA: TGTGCCAGTAGTATAGATTCCAGCGGGAGTTACGAGCAGTACTTC
CDR3: CASSIDSSGSYEQYF

V: TRBV7-8
J: TRBJ1-5
D: TRBD1
size: -
DNA: TGTGCCAGCAGCCGCGACAGGGTGAGATCCAATCAGCCCCAGCATTTT
CDR3: CASSRDRVRSNQPQHF

V: TRBV28
J: TRBJ2-5
D: TRBD2
size: -
DNA: TGTGCCAGCAGTTTTATACTAGCGGGAGAGGGAGAGACCCAGTACTTC
CDR3: CASSFILAGEGETQYF

V: TRBV29-1
J: TRBJ2-1
D: TRBD2
size: -
DNA: TGCAGCGTAGCCGGTTTGACTAGCGGGTCCTCCTACAATGAGCAGTTCTTC
CDR3: CSVAGLTSGSSYNEQFF

V: TRBV5-1
J: TRBJ2-3
D: TRBD2
size: -
DNA: TGCGCCAGCAGCCTGGGTGAAGGACTAGCCGAATCGAAGTATTTT
CDR3: CASSLGEGLAESKYF

V: TRBV5-1
J: TRBJ1-4
D: -
size: -
DNA: TGCGCCAGCAGCTTGGTATTCTCTGCAACTAATGAAAAACTGTTTTTT
CDR3: CASSLVFSATNEKLFF

V: TRBV6-1
J: TRBJ1-1
D: TRBD1
size: few
DNA: TGTGCCAGCAGTGAGACAGGGTTGAACACTGAAGCTTTCTTT
CDR3: CASSETGLNTEAFF

V: TRBV30
J: TRBJ2-1
D: -
size: once
DNA: TGTGCCTGGATTCTAGGGGCGCATGAGCAGTTCTTC
CDR3: CAWILGAHEQFF

V: TRBV5-1
J: TRBJ1-5
D: -
size: -
DNA: TGCGCCAGCAGCTTTAACGGTGGAGATCAGCCCCAGCATTTT
CDR3: CASSFNGGDQPQHF

V: TRBV5-1
J: TRBJ1-2
D: -
size: -
DNA: TGCGCCAGCAGCTTCGGTGCCATCTATGGCTACACCTTC
CDR3: CASSFGAIYGYTF

V: TRBV11-2
J: TRBJ2-7
D: -
size: -
DNA: TGTGCCAGCAGCTTAATGGCAGGCGAATACGAGCAGTACTTC
CDR3: CASSLMAGEYEQYF

V: TRBV6-1
J: TRBJ2-7
D: -
size: -
DNA: TGTGCCAGCAGTGTTCAGGAATTCTCCTACGAGCAGTACTTC
CDR3: CASSVQEFSYEQYF

V: TRBV30
J: TRBJ2-1
D: -
size: -
DNA: TGTGCCTGGAGTCGGGGAGCTATGAGGAGCAATGAGCAGTTCTTC
CDR3: CAWSRGAMRSNEQFF

V: TRBV9
J: TRBJ1-2
D: TRBD1
size: -
DNA: TGTGCCAGCAGCTCCGACAGGGGAGCGGGCTATGGCTACACCTTC
CDR3: CASSSDRGAGYGYTF

V: TRBV11-2
J: TRBJ2-7
D: TRBD2
size: -
DNA: TGTGCCAGCAGCTTATTAACTAGCGCCAATTCCTACGAGCAGTACTTC
CDR3: CASSLLTSANSYEQYF

V: TRBV29-1
J: TRBJ2-1
D: TRBD1
size: -
DNA: TGCAGCGCGCAAACCGGGACAGGGGTCGATGAGCAGTTCTTC
CDR3: CSAQTGTGVDEQFF

V: TRBV7-2
J: TRBJ2-3
D: TRBD2
size: -
DNA: TGTGCCAGCAGCTTAGGACTAGCGGCCTACACAGATACGCAGTATTTT
CDR3: CASSLGLAAYTDTQYF

V: TRBV7-3
J: TRBJ1-2
D: -
size: -
DNA: TGTGCCAGCAGCACACCTTGGGACATCTATGGCTACACCTTC
CDR3: CASSTPWDIYGYTF

V: TRBV19
J: TRBJ1-5
D: -
size: -
DNA: TGTGCCAGTAATTTTCCGGGACTCAATCAGCCCCAGCATTTT
CDR3: CASNFPGLNQPQHF

V: TRBV10-3
J: TRBJ2-5
D: -
size: -
DNA: TGTGCCATCAGTGAGTCAGAGCGGCCCCTCCAAGAGACCCAGTACTTC
CDR3: CAISESERPLQETQYF

V: TRBV11-2
J: TRBJ1-2
D: -
size: -
DNA: TGTGCCAGCAGCTATAGTATGGGGGGATATGGCTACACCTTC
CDR3: CASSYSMGGYGYTF

V: TRBV5-5
J: TRBJ2-3
D: TRBD1
size: -
DNA: TGTGCCAGCAGCACGACAGGGGATTCCACAGATACGCAGTATTTT
CDR3: CASSTTGDSTDTQYF